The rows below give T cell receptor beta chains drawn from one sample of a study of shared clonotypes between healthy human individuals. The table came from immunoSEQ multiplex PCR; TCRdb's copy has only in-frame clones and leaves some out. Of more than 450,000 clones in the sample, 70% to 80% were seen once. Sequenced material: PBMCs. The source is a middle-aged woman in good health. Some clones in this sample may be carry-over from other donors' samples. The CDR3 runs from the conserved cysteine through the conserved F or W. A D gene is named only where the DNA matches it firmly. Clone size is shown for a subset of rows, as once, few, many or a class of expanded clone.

CDR3 DNA: TGCAGCGTTTCGGGGACTAGCGGGAGATACACAGATACGCAGTATTTT
CDR3 protein: CSVSGTSGRYTDTQYF
J gene: TRBJ2-3
V gene: TRBV29-1
D gene: TRBD2
clone size: .

CDR3 DNA: TGTGCCAGTACACTTGGTGGCAGGGGGCGAACCGGGGAGCTGTTTTTT
CDR3 protein: CASTLGGRGRTGELFF
J gene: TRBJ2-2
V gene: TRBV19
D gene: TRBD1
clone size: .

CDR3 DNA: TGTGCCAGCAGACATTTCGACAGGGCGGACACCGGGGAGCTGTTTTTT
CDR3 protein: CASRHFDRADTGELFF
J gene: TRBJ2-2
V gene: TRBV7-6
D gene: TRBD1
clone size: .

CDR3 DNA: TGTGCCAGCAGCTTGGGGGTCGCCAACTCTGGAAACACCATATATTTT
CDR3 protein: CASSLGVANSGNTIYF
J gene: TRBJ1-3
V gene: TRBV5-5
D gene: .
clone size: once

CDR3 DNA: TGTGCCAGTAGTTCGACGATCCTTCCCAATGAGCAGTTCTTC
CDR3 protein: CASSSTILPNEQFF
J gene: TRBJ2-1
V gene: TRBV19
D gene: .
clone size: .

CDR3 DNA: TGCGCCAGCAGCTTGGAGGGGAATACTATGGAATATGGCTACACCTTC
CDR3 protein: CASSLEGNTMEYGYTF
J gene: TRBJ1-2
V gene: TRBV5-1
D gene: .
clone size: few

CDR3 DNA: TGTGCCAGTACCCCCGGCGGGACAGCTTCCTACGAGCAGTACTTC
CDR3 protein: CASTPGGTASYEQYF
J gene: TRBJ2-7
V gene: TRBV19
D gene: .
clone size: .

CDR3 DNA: TGTGCCAGCAGTTTCAGCGGGAGGGAGGAGACCCAGTACTTC
CDR3 protein: CASSFSGREETQYF
J gene: TRBJ2-5
V gene: TRBV28
D gene: TRBD2
clone size: .

CDR3 DNA: TGTGCCAGCAGTTACCGGCAGGGCACAGATACGCAGTATTTT
CDR3 protein: CASSYRQGTDTQYF
J gene: TRBJ2-3
V gene: TRBV6-5
D gene: .
clone size: few

CDR3 DNA: TGCGCCAGCAGCTTGATGATGACTAATGAAAAACTGTTTTTT
CDR3 protein: CASSLMMTNEKLFF
J gene: TRBJ1-4
V gene: TRBV5-1
D gene: .
clone size: .

CDR3 DNA: TGTGCCAGCAGCTTAGACAGGGACAGGGGAGAACCTGGGGCCAACGTCCTGACTTTC
CDR3 protein: CASSLDRDRGEPGANVLTF
J gene: TRBJ2-6
V gene: TRBV11-3
D gene: TRBD1
clone size: .

CDR3 DNA: TGTGCCAGCAGCTCCGTAAGGACTAGCGGGAGGCTCAATGAGCAGTTCTTC
CDR3 protein: CASSSVRTSGRLNEQFF
J gene: TRBJ2-1
V gene: TRBV7-9
D gene: TRBD2
clone size: .

CDR3 DNA: TGTGCCAGCAGGGCCGGGACAGGCCTCATGAACACTGAAGCTTTCTTT
CDR3 protein: CASRAGTGLMNTEAFF
J gene: TRBJ1-1
V gene: TRBV28
D gene: TRBD1
clone size: .

CDR3 DNA: TGTGCCAGCAGCCAAGACCCCCTCTACGAGCAGTACTTC
CDR3 protein: CASSQDPLYEQYF
J gene: TRBJ2-7
V gene: TRBV4-2
D gene: .
clone size: .

CDR3 DNA: TGTGCCATCAGTGACCCGCGTGGGACAGCTCACTACACCTTC
CDR3 protein: CAISDPRGTAHYTF
J gene: TRBJ1-2
V gene: TRBV10-3
D gene: TRBD1
clone size: few

CDR3 DNA: TGTGCCAGCAGCCGGCGGGAGGGCAAAACCGGGGAGCTGTTTTTT
CDR3 protein: CASSRREGKTGELFF
J gene: TRBJ2-2
V gene: TRBV14
D gene: TRBD2
clone size: .

CDR3 DNA: TGTGCCAGCAGCGTACAGGGCGGGCCTTACAATGAGCAGTTCTTC
CDR3 protein: CASSVQGGPYNEQFF
J gene: TRBJ2-1
V gene: TRBV9
D gene: .
clone size: .

CDR3 DNA: TGTGCCAGCTCCCCCCCCGCCGACAAGAATGAGCAGTTCTTC
CDR3 protein: CASSPPADKNEQFF
J gene: TRBJ2-1
V gene: TRBV18
D gene: .
clone size: .

CDR3 DNA: TGCGCCAGCAGCCAAGGGGGACTAGCGGGAGGGACCGGGGAGCTGTTTTTT
CDR3 protein: CASSQGGLAGGTGELFF
J gene: TRBJ2-2
V gene: TRBV4-1
D gene: TRBD2
clone size: .

CDR3 DNA: TGTGCCAGCAGTCCTATCGCGGGGGGGAGGGAAAAACTGTTTTTT
CDR3 protein: CASSPIAGGREKLFF
J gene: TRBJ1-4
V gene: TRBV6-1
D gene: .
clone size: .

CDR3 DNA: TGTGCCAGCAGCTCAGGACTAGCCCGAGGGCAAAATACGCAGTATTTT
CDR3 protein: CASSSGLARGQNTQYF
J gene: TRBJ2-3
V gene: TRBV19
D gene: TRBD2
clone size: .

CDR3 DNA: TGTGCCAGCTCACCAAGACTAGCGGGAGGCTACAATGAGCAGTTCTTC
CDR3 protein: CASSPRLAGGYNEQFF
J gene: TRBJ2-1
V gene: TRBV18
D gene: TRBD2
clone size: .

CDR3 DNA: TGTGCCAGCAGGGGGACTAGCGACACAGATACGCAGTATTTT
CDR3 protein: CASRGTSDTDTQYF
J gene: TRBJ2-3
V gene: TRBV6-1
D gene: TRBD2
clone size: .

CDR3 DNA: TGTGCCAGCAGCTTGGAGACAGGTGGCTACACCTTC
CDR3 protein: CASSLETGGYTF
J gene: TRBJ1-2
V gene: TRBV5-4
D gene: .
clone size: few

CDR3 DNA: TGTGCCAGCAGACTAGACCAGGTCACCGGGGAGCTGTTTTTT
CDR3 protein: CASRLDQVTGELFF
J gene: TRBJ2-2
V gene: TRBV7-2
D gene: .
clone size: once

CDR3 DNA: TGCGCCAGCAGCTCCGCTATACTAGACTCCTCTAGCACAGATACGCAGTATTTT
CDR3 protein: CASSSAILDSSSTDTQYF
J gene: TRBJ2-3
V gene: TRBV5-1
D gene: .
clone size: .

CDR3 DNA: TGTGCCAGCAGTCCAGGTTTAGCTAATGAAAAACTGTTTTTT
CDR3 protein: CASSPGLANEKLFF
J gene: TRBJ1-4
V gene: TRBV27
D gene: .
clone size: .

CDR3 DNA: TGTGCCAGCAGTCCCATGGGAAGTGGCAATCAGCCCCAGCATTTT
CDR3 protein: CASSPMGSGNQPQHF
J gene: TRBJ1-5
V gene: TRBV6-1
D gene: .
clone size: few

CDR3 DNA: TGCGCCAGCAGCCAAGATGGGGCAGTTGGCGAGACCCAGTACTTC
CDR3 protein: CASSQDGAVGETQYF
J gene: TRBJ2-5
V gene: TRBV4-1
D gene: .
clone size: .

CDR3 DNA: TGTGCCAGCAGTGAAGCGGCGGGAGGGCCCTACGAGCAGTACTTC
CDR3 protein: CASSEAAGGPYEQYF
J gene: TRBJ2-7
V gene: TRBV6-1
D gene: TRBD2
clone size: few

CDR3 DNA: TGTGCCAGCAGAAGACTAGCGGGAGATTACAATGAGCAGTTCTTC
CDR3 protein: CASRRLAGDYNEQFF
J gene: TRBJ2-1
V gene: TRBV6-1
D gene: TRBD2
clone size: .

CDR3 DNA: TGCGCCAGCAGCCTAAGGGGAGGTGCGAGAGAGACCCAGTACTTC
CDR3 protein: CASSLRGGARETQYF
J gene: TRBJ2-5
V gene: TRBV5-1
D gene: .
clone size: .

CDR3 DNA: TGCGCCAGCAGCTTGGTGGGGTCTGCCTATGGCTACACCTTC
CDR3 protein: CASSLVGSAYGYTF
J gene: TRBJ1-2
V gene: TRBV5-1
D gene: .
clone size: .

CDR3 DNA: TGTGCCAGCAGAGACATCTCTGGGGCCAACGTCCTGACTTTC
CDR3 protein: CASRDISGANVLTF
J gene: TRBJ2-6
V gene: TRBV19
D gene: .
clone size: .

CDR3 DNA: TGTGCCAGCAGCCGGTTGGGGACTAGCAGCACCGGGGAGCTGTTTTTT
CDR3 protein: CASSRLGTSSTGELFF
J gene: TRBJ2-2
V gene: TRBV7-9
D gene: TRBD2
clone size: few

CDR3 DNA: TGTGCCAGCAGCTTATACAGGGGTCAGCCCCAGCATTTT
CDR3 protein: CASSLYRGQPQHF
J gene: TRBJ1-5
V gene: TRBV7-8
D gene: TRBD1
clone size: .

CDR3 DNA: TGTGCCAGCAGGGGCGGGGAGGCTGCGGCAGATACGCAGTATTTT
CDR3 protein: CASRGGEAAADTQYF
J gene: TRBJ2-3
V gene: TRBV7-2
D gene: .
clone size: .

CDR3 DNA: TGTGCCAGCAGGAGTGTTGTGGGGGCCGCAGATACGCAGTATTTT
CDR3 protein: CASRSVVGAADTQYF
J gene: TRBJ2-3
V gene: TRBV6-5
D gene: .
clone size: .

CDR3 DNA: TGTGCCAGCAGCTTAGTGGGGTCCCCAGATACGCAGTATTTT
CDR3 protein: CASSLVGSPDTQYF
J gene: TRBJ2-3
V gene: TRBV7-7
D gene: .
clone size: .

CDR3 DNA: TGCGCCAGCAGCTTAAACAGCGATCTAGCAGATACGCAGTATTTT
CDR3 protein: CASSLNSDLADTQYF
J gene: TRBJ2-3
V gene: TRBV5-1
D gene: .
clone size: few

CDR3 DNA: TGTGCCAGCAGTGAAATGCAGGGGCCTCCTGAAGCTTTCTTT
CDR3 protein: CASSEMQGPPEAFF
J gene: TRBJ1-1
V gene: TRBV2
D gene: .
clone size: .